This section outlines one T cell receptor beta chain sequence together with its context. This clone showed up just once. It has no known antigen specificity. No quality values exist for individual bases; no much larger clone is one base distant. Per the publication, the time point label means: baseline before first vaccination. The vaccinee samples were drawn from two UK trials, COV001 and COV002, one of which was a single-blind randomized controlled phase 2/3 trial testing AZD1222 (ChAdOx1 nCoV-19) in healthy adults. For TCRbeta chain sequencing, PBMC samples were collected from trial participants at day 0 and at day 28 after the second dose. This record comes from a study of T cell responses to AZD1222 COVID-19 vaccine (dated by TCRdb to the early 2020s). For the study in its entirety: AZD1222 recipients with second doses at about 4 weeks or about 12 weeks were pooled, because spike-specific TCR depth and breadth did not differ between schedules. TCR sequencing covered roughly 230 trial participants: 200 to 210 given two doses of AZD1222 and some 25 given two doses of MenACWY control vaccine. Trial participants were enrolled by age into subgroups of 18-55, 56-69 and 70-plus years, and around 150, 28 and 57 TCR-sequenced participants, respectively, were included in these subgroups.

The CDR3 sequence holds 20 residues, the cysteine and phenylalanine included. Of all the DNA, just the CDR3 is kept, 60 bases in frame from base 1. Based on the germline V gene (reference sequence), the CDR1 and CDR2 sequences are SEHNR and FQNEAQ. V lost 7 bases and J lost 0 bases; the stretch between them is 28 bases long. The CDR3 regions of human TCRbeta chains were subjected to immunosequencing. Turning to the authors' computational methods: TCRs in the repertoires were compared against a reference library of SARS-CoV-2-specific TCRs that had been generated with the MIRA antigen-specificity platform. Breadth was defined as the fraction of unique TCRs that were SARS-CoV-2-associated. Depth was defined as the fraction of total T cells that were SARS-CoV-2-associated. Using the MIRA data, every spike-specific TCR was mapped to the spike region that the TCR reacted to and assigned to either a CD4 or a CD8 class. Log10-transformed breadth and depth values were compared by one-way ANOVA with Sidak's multiple comparisons tests. The source is immuneACCESS, and TCRdb retained only in-frame sequences with V and J called. Part of the clones is not carried over; for the studies checked, unresolved V genes explain less than half of this, and the remainder is unexplained. That table furnishes V, J and clone size, whereas the DNA furnished D and trimming. The sample profile shows 100,000 or so clones; about 87% of them were found once. The leading ten clones occupy 10% to 15% of the sample.

General findings and caveats noted by the study authors: Nearly half of unique spike-specific TCRs reportedly recognized epitopes outside regions mutated in the B.1.351 and B.1.1.7 variants. Vaccine-associated CD4 TCRs spanned the whole spike protein, with dominant responses in regions 160-218 and 743-854. In the small 56-69-year group, the increase in depth fell short of significance, most likely because of low power. Only 5 to 7 AZD1222 recipients were SARS-CoV-2 seropositive at baseline, limiting conclusions about previously exposed vaccinees. Because no day 14 peak-response samples were available, the repertoires could be characterized only after the peak T cell response. Participants were mostly white British and included more females than males, and it was suggested by the authors that clonal diversity may have been underestimated. A significant rise in spike-specific TCR breadth and depth was observed after two AZD1222 doses relative to day 0 and relative to MenACWY recipients.

This TCR came from an adult in good health. The V and J genes are TRBV7-9 and TRBJ1-3, with a weak D call of TRBD1 (5 bases match). Material: peripheral blood, obtained on day 0 of AZD1222 vaccination. The DNA sequence follows: TGTGCCAGCACCCTTGGGTTAGATGGTCGGGGCATGTACTCTGGAAACACCATATATTTT. The resulting protein is CASTLGLDGRGMYSGNTIYF.